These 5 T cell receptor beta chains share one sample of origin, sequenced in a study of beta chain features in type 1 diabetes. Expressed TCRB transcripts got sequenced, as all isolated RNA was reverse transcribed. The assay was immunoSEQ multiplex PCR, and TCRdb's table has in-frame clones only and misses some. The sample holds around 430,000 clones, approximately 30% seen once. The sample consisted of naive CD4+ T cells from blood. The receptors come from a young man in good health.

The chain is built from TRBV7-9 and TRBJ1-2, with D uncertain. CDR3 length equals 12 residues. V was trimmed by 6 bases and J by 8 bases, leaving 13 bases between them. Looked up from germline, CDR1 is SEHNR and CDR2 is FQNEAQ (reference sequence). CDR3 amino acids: CASRGPGRGYTF. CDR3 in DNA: TGTGCCAGCAGGGGCCCTGGACGGGGCTACACCTTC.

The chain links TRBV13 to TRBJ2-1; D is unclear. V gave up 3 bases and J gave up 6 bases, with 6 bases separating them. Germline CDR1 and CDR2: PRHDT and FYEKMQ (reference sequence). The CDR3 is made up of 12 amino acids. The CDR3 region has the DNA TGTGCCAGCAGCTTGTGGCCCAATGAGCAGTTCTTC. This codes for CASSLWPNEQFF.

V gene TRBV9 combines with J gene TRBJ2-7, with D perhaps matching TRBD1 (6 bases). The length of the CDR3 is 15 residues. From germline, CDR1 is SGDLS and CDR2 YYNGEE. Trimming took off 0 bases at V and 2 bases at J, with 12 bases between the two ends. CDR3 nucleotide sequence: TGTGCCAGCAGCGTAGGACCGGACAGAGCCTACGAGCAGTACTTC. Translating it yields CASSVGPDRAYEQYF.

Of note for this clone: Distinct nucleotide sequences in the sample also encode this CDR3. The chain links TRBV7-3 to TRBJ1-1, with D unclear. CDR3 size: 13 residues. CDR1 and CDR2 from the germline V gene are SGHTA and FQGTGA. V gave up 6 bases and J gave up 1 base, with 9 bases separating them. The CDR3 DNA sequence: TGTGCCAGCAGTCTCGGCCGGAACACTGAAGCTTTCTTT. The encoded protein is CASSLGRNTEAFF.

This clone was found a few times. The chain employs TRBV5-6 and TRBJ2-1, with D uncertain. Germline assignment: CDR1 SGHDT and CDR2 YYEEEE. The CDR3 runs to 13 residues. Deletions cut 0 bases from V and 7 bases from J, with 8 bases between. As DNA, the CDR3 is TGTGCCAGCAGCTTGGAGGAAGTAAATGAGCAGTTCTTC. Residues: CASSLEEVNEQFF.